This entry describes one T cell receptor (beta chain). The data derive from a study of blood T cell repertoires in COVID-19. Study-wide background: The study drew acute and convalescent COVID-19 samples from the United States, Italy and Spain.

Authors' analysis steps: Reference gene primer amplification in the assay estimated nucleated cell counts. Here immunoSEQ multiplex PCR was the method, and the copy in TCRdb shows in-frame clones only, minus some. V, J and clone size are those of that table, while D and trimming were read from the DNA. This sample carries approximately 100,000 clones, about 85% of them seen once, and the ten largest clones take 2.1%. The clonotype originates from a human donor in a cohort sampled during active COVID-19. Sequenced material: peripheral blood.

The CDR3 loop reads CASSLADRGDGYTF. The CDR3 DNA is TGTGCCAGCAGCTTGGCCGACAGGGGAGACGGCTACACCTTC. The chain is built from TRBV7-9 and TRBJ1-2, with 8 nucleotides matching TRBD1. CDR1 is SEHNR and CDR2 is FQNEAQ in the germline V gene (reference sequence). The CDR3 has 14 residues. J gave up 8 bases and V 3 bases, and 8 bases lay outside the gene matches.